The sequence of this T cell receptor (beta chain) was determined in a study of blood T cell repertoires in COVID-19. Study-wide background: Spain, Italy and the United States supplied samples that represented acute and convalescent COVID-19.

Per the original data handling: The assay estimated nucleated cells by amplifying reference gene primers. The repertoire was sequenced with immunoSEQ multiplex PCR; TCRdb's copy has only in-frame clones and lacks some. The V and J calls and clone size come from that table; D and trimming were worked out from the DNA. The table records 140,000 to 150,000 clones, approximately 80% of them present only once. Trimming left V 2 bases short and J 10 bases short, with 22 bases between. Germline V gene sequence: CDR1 SGDLS, CDR2 YYNGEE. The CDR3 sequence is 17 residues long. The sequence was obtained from a woman aged 55 to 70 with acute or convalescent COVID-19. V usage is TRBV9 and J usage is TRBJ1-6; D is unresolved. The sample comprised peripheral blood. CDR3 sequence (DNA): TGTGCCAGCAGCGTTTACCCAGTACCTACTGAGGCGTCACCCCTCCACTTT. Translation: CASSVYPVPTEASPLHF.